This TCR beta chain was found in a study of blood T cell repertoires in COVID-19. The wider study: COVID-19 samples from acute and convalescent phases originated in the United States, Italy and Spain. In each case, the material was cDNA or gDNA derived from T cells, B-cell-depleted T cells, or PBMCs.

Using immunoSEQ multiplex PCR, the repertoire was profiled, and TCRdb retains in-frame clones only, with some absent. The data contain about 250,000 clones, roughly 85% of them singletons. CDR3 length: 13 residues. After removal of 4 bases from V and 8 bases from J, the junction contained 5 bases not matched to a gene. Germline values: CDR1 SGHTA, CDR2 FQGTGA. Participants came from 20 to 25 US areas, aged about 18 to 95 years. It was within 2 weeks before study entry that exposed participants met a COVID-19 case. The sequenced material came from PBMCs or T cells enriched from blood (not recorded which). The chain uses TRBV7-3 and TRBJ2-3; TRBD2 matches at 8 bases. This TCR came from a woman in her fifties or sixties who had been exposed to COVID-19. This chain's CDR3 is CASSSSRGGTQYF. The CDR3 DNA follows: TGTGCCAGCAGCTCCAGCCGGGGGGGTACGCAGTATTTT.